Sequencing of this T cell receptor beta chain was carried out in a study of breast tumors, draining lymph nodes, adjacent tissues (TCRdb year 2016). The study in broad terms: TCR beta repertoires were compared across tumor, adjacent nontumor tissue and axillary lymph nodes obtained from breast cancer patients. The study was designed to assess the relationships and possible T-cell exchange between tumor, surrounding tissue and draining lymph node repertoires in human breast cancer.

CDR1 and CDR2 (SNHLY, FYNNEI) derive from the germline V gene. From cysteine to phenylalanine, the CDR3 is 16 amino acids long. Only CDR3 DNA remains: 48 bases, in frame from the first base. V is cut by 6 bases and J by 4 bases, and the space between the germline ends is 16 bases. Results the study describes overall, beyond this receptor: The data were considered consistent with the idea that most tumor T cells come from the lymph node and then expand in tumor tissue. Tumor and nontumor tissue repertoires were significantly more similar in luminal-like than in basal-like breast cancer. The conclusion that tumor T cells originate in lymph nodes was framed as consistent with a hypothesis rather than directly demonstrated. T-cell repertoire diversity in tumors was found to be lower than in lymph nodes but higher than in nontumor tissue, and preferential V and J gene usage was observed.

Data came from an Illumina HiSeq 2000. TCR beta chain libraries were generated by multiplex PCR amplification. The amplified TCR beta chain products were analyzed by high-throughput sequencing. TCRdb passed the public sequencing reads through fastp at Q25 and MiXCR, retaining productive beta sequences. When rows share a CDR3 protein, they turn into one entry using the most common DNA and genes. In this sample the table shows approximately 130,000 distinct CDR3 sequences, 21% of which occur a single time. The ten largest clonotypes hold 2% to 2.5% of the sample. This clonotype appeared many times. No cognate antigen has been identified for it. No base-level quality is on record; no much larger clone is a single base apart. Lymph node samples came from the axillary draining lymph nodes of breast cancer patients.

Recombination connected TRBV2 to TRBJ1-6, with no confident D gene call. Sequencing was done on a sample of axillary lymph node tissue. This receptor was identified in a female donor with breast cancer. Some clones in this sample may be carry-over from other donors' samples. The CDR3 in this case is CASSRNLQTYNSPLHF. The DNA reads TGTGCCAGCAGCCGGAATTTACAGACTTATAATTCACCCCTCCACTTT.